This TCR beta chain appears in the sequencing data of a study of cytomegalovirus exposure and HLA in healthy donors. Study-level findings and limits: Most observed TCR sequences were rare, whereas some public TCRs were detected in many donors.

CDR3 size: 16 residues. With 5 bases clipped from V and 8 bases from J, the junction kept 13 bases outside the gene matches. The V gene's germline CDR1 is LNHNV and CDR2 YYDKDF (reference sequence). Use of 60 Vbeta and 13 Jbeta primers characterized the PCR. Profiling relied on immunoSEQ multiplex PCR, and the TCRdb table lists in-frame clones only, not all of them. Of around 150,000 clones in the sample, about 75% were seen once. Points on this clone: What it recognizes is unknown.

Donors likely had unrecorded immune exposures despite being nominally healthy when sampled. The sample comprised PBMCs. The chain couples TRBV15 to TRBJ1-2; 11 bases are a match to TRBD1. This TCR was sampled from a woman between 50 and 59 years old in good health and CMV-seropositive. As DNA, the CDR3 is TGTGCCACCAGCTTACTAGCCGGGACAGGGGGTTTCGGCTACACCTTC. It translates to CATSLLAGTGGFGYTF.